This record covers a single T cell receptor beta chain. Between the trimmed V and J ends, which lost 6 bases and 6 bases, there was a span of 17 bases. CDR3 size: 14 residues. CDR1 is LNHDA, CDR2 SQIVND, per germline (reference sequence). The data are from a study of blood T cell repertoires in COVID-19. Per the original data handling: Amplification with reference gene primers provided the estimates of nucleated cell counts. The table came from immunoSEQ multiplex PCR; TCRdb's copy has only in-frame clones and leaves some out. That table gives V, J and clone size, and the DNA gave D and trimming. The table lists about 230,000 clones, 80% to 90% of them singletons.

The TCR comes from a man aged 40-49 years with active or convalescent COVID-19. This chain joins TRBV19 and TRBJ1-2; the D gene is possibly TRBD1 (6 bases). Sequencing was carried out using peripheral blood. This chain's CDR3 is CASRPSRDTDGYTF. For the CDR3, the DNA is TGTGCCAGTAGGCCGTCCCGGGACACCGATGGCTACACCTTC. Variable domain in full (rest from reference TRBV19 and TRBJ1-2): DGGITQSPKYLFRKEGQNVTLSCEQNLNHDAMYWYRQDPGQGLRLIYYSQIVNDFQKGDIAEGYSVSREKKESFPLTVTSAQKNPTAFYLCASRPSRDTDGYTFGSGTRLTVV.